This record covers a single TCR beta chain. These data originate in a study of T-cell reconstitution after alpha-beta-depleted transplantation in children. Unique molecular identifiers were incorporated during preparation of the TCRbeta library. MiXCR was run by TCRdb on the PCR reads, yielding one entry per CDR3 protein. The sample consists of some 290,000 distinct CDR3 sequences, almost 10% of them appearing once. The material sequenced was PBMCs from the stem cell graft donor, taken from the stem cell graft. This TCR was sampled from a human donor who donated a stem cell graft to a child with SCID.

The CDR3 sequence: CASSVNWMETQYF. CDR3 in DNA: TGTGCCAGCAGTGTCAACTGGATGGAGACCCAGTACTTC. The chain has TRBV2 and TRBJ2-5; D call uncertain. Germline CDR1 reads SNHLY; CDR2 reads FYNNEI. The CDR3 is 13 residues long. V was pared by 4 bases and J by 5 bases, with 11 bases between.